These 16 T cell receptor beta chains were sequenced from one sample in a study of blood T cell repertoires in COVID-19. The table came from immunoSEQ multiplex PCR; TCRdb's copy has only in-frame clones and leaves some out. Among about 110,000 clones, 76% were seen once, and the ten largest hold around 4%. Sequenced sample: peripheral blood. Source of these receptors: a woman of 80 years or more with acute or convalescent COVID-19.

The chain is built from TRBV18 and TRBJ1-1; D gene uncertain. The CDR3 spans 12 residues. The germline V and J ends were trimmed by 0 bases and 8 bases, with 7 bases remaining between them. Looked up from germline, CDR1 is KGHSH and CDR2 is LQKENI. The CDR3: CASSPPSQEAFF. As DNA, the CDR3 is TGTGCCAGCTCACCACCATCACAGGAAGCTTTCTTT.

J is TRBJ2-5 and V is TRBV5-1, with 11 bases that match TRBD2. The CDR3 has 15 residues. Trimming took 4 bases from V and 6 from J; bases not matched to a gene: 8. Germline values: CDR1 SGHRS, CDR2 YFSETQ. The CDR3: CASSSSGGAGKTQYF. For the CDR3, the DNA is TGCGCCAGCAGCAGTAGCGGGGGGGCTGGGAAGACCCAGTACTTC.

This clone was seen more than once but under ten times. The CDR3 DNA reads as TGTGCCAGCAGTCAACAGGTTAACTATGGCTACACCTTC. The encoded protein is CASSQQVNYGYTF. The J gene is TRBJ1-2, the V gene TRBV12-3 or TRBV12-4, with D perhaps TRBD1 (5 bases). Trimming shortened V by 5 bases and J by 1 base, and 8 bases separated the two germline ends. There are 13 residues in the CDR3.

The chain is built from TRBV24-1 and TRBJ2-1; no firm D call. With 3 bases removed from V and 0 bases from J, the gap between germline ends came to 17 bases. The V gene's germline CDR1 is KGHDR and CDR2 SFDVKD. This CDR3 comprises 18 residues. The chain's CDR3 is CATSDHARGPSSYNEQFF. CDR3 coding DNA: TGTGCCACCAGTGATCACGCCAGAGGCCCAAGCTCCTACAATGAGCAGTTCTTC.

The chain carries TRBV7-9 and TRBJ1-1; no clear D gene. Germline assignment: CDR1 SEHNR and CDR2 FQNEAQ (reference sequence). The V gene lost 5 bases and the J gene lost 2 bases, with 15 bases spanning the gap. The length of the CDR3 is 15 residues. The DNA for the CDR3 is TGTGCCAGCAGCCGGAGCGAGGGTAGCAACACTGAAGCTTTCTTT. Amino acid sequence: CASSRSEGSNTEAFF.

The chain uses TRBV21-1 and TRBJ1-6; the table gives TRBD1 as D, unverified against the DNA. TRBV21-1 is described as a pseudogene. The length of the CDR3 is 19 residues. The CDR3 nucleotides are TGTGCCAGCAGCAAAGAGGGCAGGGGCCCTAGCTCCTATAATTCACCCCTCCACTTT. Its translation is CASSKEGRGPSSYNSPLHF.

The V gene is TRBV30, the J gene TRBJ2-2; 11 bases match TRBD1. Germline values: CDR1 GTSNPN, CDR2 SVGIG (reference sequence). V gave up 3 bases and J gave up 11 bases; unmatched junction bases: 5. CDR3 size: 13 residues. CDR3 sequence (DNA): TGTGCCTGGAGCGGGACAGGGGGTAGAGAGCTGTTTTTT. Protein sequence: CAWSGTGGRELFF.

This clone was counted a few times. The genes are TRBV4-1 and TRBJ1-5; 9 bases match TRBD1. Germline lookup yields CDR1 MGHRA and CDR2 YSYEKL. The CDR3 has 14 residues. V was clipped by 1 base and J by 9 bases; unmatched bases: 4. For the CDR3, the DNA is TGCGCCAGCAGCCAAGGACAGGGGGAACGGCCCCAGCATTTT. Translation: CASSQGQGERPQHF.

CDR3 region: CATSDLRGETQYF. CDR3 sequence (DNA): TGTGCCACCAGTGATTTGCGGGGAGAGACCCAGTACTTC. This chain joins TRBV24-1 and TRBJ2-5, with D tentatively TRBD2 (5 bases). The CDR3 has 13 amino acids. Trimming removed 0 bases at V and 4 bases at J, with 5 bases between. Germline CDR1 is KGHDR and CDR2 is SFDVKD.

The chain is built from TRBV30 and TRBJ2-6, with D perhaps matching TRBD1 (6 bases). Between the trimmed V and J ends, which lost 5 bases and 1 base, there was a span of 6 bases. Germline V CDR1 and CDR2: GTSNPN, SVGIG (reference sequence). This CDR3 contains 13 residues. CDR3 protein: CAWGQSGANVLTF. CDR3 in DNA: TGTGCCTGGGGACAGTCTGGGGCCAACGTCCTGACTTTC. Full variable domain (remainder filled in from reference TRBV30 and TRBJ2-6): SQTIHQWPATLVQPVGSPLSLECTVEGTSNPNLYWYRQAAGRGLQLLFYSVGIGQISSEVPQNLSASRPQDRQFILSSKKLLLSDSGFYLCAWGQSGANVLTFGAGSRLTVL.

This sequence joins TRBV7-8 and TRBJ2-1, with D possibly TRBD2 on 6 matching bases. The V and J ends lost 1 base and 4 bases respectively, with 14 bases between them. The germline V gene has CDR1 SGHVS and CDR2 FQNEAQ. The CDR3 totals 16 residues. DNA for the CDR3: TGTGCCAGCAGCTTAGGTATCCGGGGGAAATACAATGAGCAGTTCTTC. Translating it yields CASSLGIRGKYNEQFF.

The V call is TRBV5-1, the J call TRBJ2-5, with D tentatively TRBD2 (5 bases). Between the trimmed V and J ends, which lost 0 bases and 2 bases, there was a span of 14 bases. Germline CDR1 reads SGHRS; CDR2 reads YFSETQ. The CDR3 consists of 16 residues. The CDR3 bases are TGCGCCAGCAGCTTGGATCTACCAGGAGGACAAGAGACCCAGTACTTC. As protein: CASSLDLPGGQETQYF.

V gene TRBV4-2 combines with J gene TRBJ2-3, with TRBD2 identical over 13 bases. The CDR3 contains 18 residues. Trimming at V came to 4 bases and at J to 5 bases, leaving 12 bases not matched to a gene. The germline gives CDR1 LGHNA, CDR2 YNFKEQ. The CDR3 DNA reads as TGTGCCAGCAGCCTTGGACTAGCGGGAGAGGGACCCCAAGATACGCAGTATTTT. This encodes CASSLGLAGEGPQDTQYF.

This clone was recorded only once. The chain recombines TRBV12-2 with TRBJ1-5; the listed D gene, TRBD1, was not tested against the DNA. TRBV12-2 is shown as a pseudogene. This CDR3 spans 16 amino acids. CDR3 sequence reads: CASRSADRPSNQPQHF. For the CDR3, the DNA is TGTGCAAGTCGCTCAGCGGACAGGCCTAGCAATCAGCCCCAGCATTTT.

The chain employs TRBV3-1 (or the pseudogene TRBV3-2) and TRBJ2-5; 10 bases are shared with TRBD1. CDR1 is LGHDT and CDR2 is YNNKEL in the germline V gene (reference sequence). The J segment lost 4 bases and the V segment lost 1 base, leaving 6 bases of the junction unmatched. The CDR3 has 16 residues. CDR3 residues: CASSQGQGARLETQYF. The CDR3 DNA is TGTGCCAGCAGCCAAGGACAGGGGGCCCGATTAGAGACCCAGTACTTC.

V usage is TRBV7-9 and J usage is TRBJ1-2, with 7 bases aligning to TRBD1. Trimming at V came to 7 bases and at J to 4 bases, leaving 12 bases not matched to a gene. CDR1 is SEHNR and CDR2 is FQNEAQ in the germline V gene (reference sequence). The CDR3 runs 15 residues. CDR3 loop: CASNPNRGTAYGYTF. The CDR3 DNA sequence: TGTGCCAGCAACCCCAATCGAGGGACAGCCTATGGCTACACCTTC.